A single sample gave rise to the 10 T cell receptor beta chains below, sequenced in a study of T cell responses to AZD1222 COVID-19 vaccine. Here immunoSEQ multiplex PCR was the method, and the copy in TCRdb shows in-frame clones only, minus some. Among some 120,000 clones listed, 80% to 90% were seen once. The sequenced sample was peripheral blood, obtained on day 0 of AZD1222 vaccination. The origin of the receptors is an adult in good health.

Only one count was recorded for this clone. The V call is TRBV2, the J call TRBJ2-3; possibly TRBD1 or TRBD2 for D (5 bases each). The germline V gene encodes CDR1 SNHLY and CDR2 FYNNEI. Trimming removed 6 bases from V and 1 base from J, with 14 bases in between. CDR3 length: 15 residues. The chain's CDR3 is CASSPTRGGTDTQYF. Written as DNA, the CDR3 is TGTGCCAGCAGCCCCACTAGAGGGGGCACAGATACGCAGTATTTT.

The chain carries TRBV27 and TRBJ2-3; D is unresolved. The CDR3 has 13 residues. Germline lookup yields CDR1 MNHEY and CDR2 SMNVEV (reference sequence). Trimming took 0 bases from V and 0 from J, leaving 1 base between them. CDR3 in DNA: TGTGCCAGCAGTTTATCTAGCACAGATACGCAGTATTTT. This gives the protein CASSLSSTDTQYF.

This clone was seen once. The chain recombines TRBV19 with TRBJ1-5, with 9 bases matching TRBD1. The V segment lost 3 bases and the J segment 0 bases; nucleotides outside the gene matches: 6. Germline V gives CDR1 LNHDA, CDR2 SQIVND (reference sequence). The CDR3 is 17 residues long. CDR3 sequence: CASSIGTGQNSNQPQHF. Written as DNA, the CDR3 is TGTGCCAGTAGTATCGGGACAGGGCAAAATAGCAATCAGCCCCAGCATTTT.

This chain uses TRBV3-1 (or the pseudogene TRBV3-2) with TRBJ1-1; no clear D. The germline V gene has CDR1 LGHDT and CDR2 YNNKEL (reference sequence). This CDR3 has 14 residues. V lost 4 bases and J 3 bases, leaving 12 bases between the germline ends. The CDR3 reads CASSLSSAHTEAFF. In DNA form, the CDR3 reads TGTGCCAGCAGCCTATCTTCAGCTCACACTGAAGCTTTCTTT.

V and J are TRBV2 and TRBJ2-7; 10 bases align to TRBD2. Germline V gene sequence: CDR1 SNHLY, CDR2 FYNNEI. V lost 5 bases, J lost 2 bases, and 15 bases stayed unmatched. The CDR3 runs 18 residues. The CDR3 loop reads CASSTRPWTSGITYEQYF. The DNA of the CDR3 is TGTGCCAGCAGTACCCGACCCTGGACTAGCGGTATAACCTACGAGCAGTACTTC.

This clone occurred a few times. The chain joins TRBV19 to TRBJ1-5, with D maybe TRBD1 (5 bases). CDR1 is LNHDA, CDR2 SQIVND, per germline (reference sequence). The CDR3 extends over 16 amino acids. V dropped 7 bases and J dropped 0 bases, with 16 bases sitting between them. The DNA of the CDR3 is TGTGCCAGTACTCCCCAGGGAGGAGTTAGCAATCAGCCCCAGCATTTT. Protein: CASTPQGGVSNQPQHF.

The CDR3 sequence is CASSQGLTSGRSDEQFF. The CDR3 DNA is TGCGCCAGCAGCCAAGGGCTAACTAGCGGGAGATCGGATGAGCAGTTCTTC. The chain carries TRBV4-3 and TRBJ2-1; 11 bases map to TRBD2. V gave up 1 base and J gave up 8 bases; unmatched junction bases: 10. CDR1 and CDR2 from the germline V gene are LGHNA and YSLEER. The CDR3 loop spans 17 amino acids.

The rearrangement joins TRBV18 to TRBJ2-2, with 7 bases fitting TRBD2. J lost 0 bases, V lost 5 bases, and 3 bases had no gene match. Germline V gene sequence: CDR1 KGHSH, CDR2 LQKENI. The CDR3 length is 15 residues. CDR3 in DNA: TGTGCCAGCTCATTCAGCGGGGCGAACACCGGGGAGCTGTTTTTT. Translated, it gives CASSFSGANTGELFF. Combining the CDR3 with reference TRBV18 and TRBJ2-2 gives the whole variable domain NAGVMQNPRHLVRRRGQEARLRCSPMKGHSHVYWYRQLPEEGLKFMVYLQKENIIDESGMPKERFSAEFPKEGPSILRIQQVVRGDSAAYFCASSFSGANTGELFFGEGSRLTVL.

The rearrangement joins TRBV7-2 to TRBJ1-1; D is possibly TRBD1 (6 bases). Germline values: CDR1 SGHTA, CDR2 FQGNSA. V lost 3 bases to trimming and J lost 0 bases, with 11 bases between them. The CDR3 totals 15 residues. The chain's CDR3 is CASSFDRTLNTEAFF. CDR3 nucleotide sequence: TGTGCCAGCAGCTTCGACAGGACCTTGAACACTGAAGCTTTCTTT. The full variable domain, its missing parts supplied by reference TRBV7-2 and TRBJ1-1, is GAGVSQSPSNKVTEKGKDVELRCDPISGHTALYWYRQSLGQGLEFLIYFQGNSAPDKSGLPSDRFSAERTGGSVSTLTIQRTQQEDSAVYLCASSFDRTLNTEAFFGQGTRLTVV.

The rearrangement joins TRBV12-3 or TRBV12-4 to TRBJ2-7; 11 nucleotides agree with TRBD1. The CDR3 runs 13 residues. The V gene end was trimmed by 5 bases and the J gene end by 6 bases; junction bases not matched to a gene: 3. The CDR3 protein is CASSPGQGAEQYF. The CDR3, as DNA: TGTGCCAGCAGTCCCGGACAGGGGGCCGAGCAGTACTTC.